This TCR beta chain stems from a study of CD8 T cells in ankylosing spondylitis (dated by TCRdb to 2017 to 2019). Study-level background: T cell receptor beta repertoires were profiled in healthy donors and ankylosing spondylitis patients so that disease-linked TCR variants could be found. The whole study cohort included 85 to 120 healthy donors and under 30 ankylosing spondylitis patients. Peripheral blood was sampled, and synovial fluid was also collected from ankylosing spondylitis patients. Here is what the overall study found, with its caveats: Some motif variants had previously been reported in the synovial fluid and blood of reactive arthritis patients, which suggests shared mechanisms of disease initiation. The disease-linked clones showed a CD8+ phenotype and occurred at relatively low frequencies in peripheral blood. Significant enrichment of the disease-linked clones was reported in matched synovial fluid samples from ankylosing spondylitis patients. Blood from ankylosing spondylitis patients appeared to be characterized by a TCR beta motif composed of roughly eight highly homologous amino acid variants.

This clonotype was picked up many times. It lacks a known antigen. One base away there is no much larger clone; base qualities are not given. TCRdb shows the sequencer as Illumina MiSeq. Quantitative 5'-RACE with molecular barcodes was used to prepare TCR beta libraries. In the paper's pipeline: To identify disease-linked TCR variants, a new computational method was used, one built on a probabilistic model of VDJ rearrangement. Clones were called with MiXCR by TCRdb after fastp trimmed the public reads at Q25, and only in-frame beta chains were retained. Rows with one shared CDR3 protein collapse into an entry with the most common genes and DNA. TCRdb, not the original authors, processed these V and J calls. The sample table lists about 23,000 distinct CDR3 sequences, approximately 16% of them with a count of one. Together, the top ten hold around 27% of the sample. This TCR was sampled from a male donor with ankylosing spondylitis or in good health (not recorded which). The sample consisted of blood.

CDR3 reads: CATSSDRPSTDTQYF. The nucleotide sequence reads TGTGCCACCAGCAGCGACCGTCCTAGCACAGATACGCAGTATTTT. Recombination joined TRBV15 with TRBJ2-3, with the D gene too uncertain to name. The CDR3 numbers 15 residues from cysteine through phenylalanine. The CDR3 DNA has 45 bases and is translated from base 1. Trimming takes 3 bases from V and 0 bases from J, and the germline ends sit 10 bases apart. For CDR1 and CDR2, the germline V gene (reference sequence) lists LNHNV and YYDKDF.